This T cell receptor beta chain was recorded in a study of cytomegalovirus exposure and HLA in healthy donors. Study-level points and caveats: Some V segments, including TRBV6-2 and TRBV6-3, were excluded as indistinguishable. Later, an analysis showed that TCR beta chains associated with HLA were more clonally expanded than others that were equally common.

With respect to this clone: Its target is not known.

The PCR was carried out with 60 Vbeta primers and 13 Jbeta primers. Assay: immunoSEQ multiplex PCR; the TCRdb copy retains only in-frame clones and omits some. The profile shows more than 85,000 clones, around 80% of them singletons. Germline CDR1 is SEHNR and CDR2 is FQNEAQ (reference sequence). The CDR3 length is 13 residues. The V gene lost 5 bases and the J gene lost 5 bases, with 13 bases spanning the gap. The rearrangement uses TRBV7-9 and TRBJ2-7, with D possibly being TRBD2 (5 bases). The source of this sequence is a woman aged 55-70 years in good health and CMV-seropositive. The sample comprised PBMCs. The DNA of the CDR3 is TGTGCCAGCAGCCCAGAGGGCCCGAACGAGCAGTACTTC. This translates into CASSPEGPNEQYF.